These T cell receptor beta chains were read from a single sample in a study of T cell responses to AZD1222 COVID-19 vaccine. Data came from immunoSEQ multiplex PCR; TCRdb stores just in-frame clones and leaves some out. Here the sample spans more than 150,000 clones, 75% to 95% being singletons. This sample comprised peripheral blood, obtained on day 0 of AZD1222 vaccination. The receptors stem from an adult in good health. CDR3s include the opening cysteine and the closing phenylalanine or tryptophan. D genes are given only for firm matches. Not all rows give a size; the values are once, few, many and, for expanded clones, a class.

CDR3aa: CATSDLLKSGGNLRFPIGQYF
CDR3nt: TGTGCCACCAGTGATTTGTTAAAGTCGGGGGGGAACTTACGTTTTCCGATCGGGCAGTACTTC
abundance: -
v_gene: TRBV24-1
d_gene: TRBD2
j_gene: TRBJ2-7

CDR3aa: CASSLEQNSPLHF
CDR3nt: TGCGCCAGCAGCTTGGAACAGAATTCACCCCTCCACTTT
abundance: -
v_gene: TRBV5-1
d_gene: -
j_gene: TRBJ1-6

CDR3aa: CASISYSNTEAFF
CDR3nt: TGTGCCAGCATCTCGTACTCGAACACTGAAGCTTTCTTT
abundance: -
v_gene: TRBV6-5
d_gene: -
j_gene: TRBJ1-1

CDR3aa: CASSSDRVLVNTEAFF
CDR3nt: TGCGCCAGCAGCTCGGACAGGGTTTTGGTGAACACTGAAGCTTTCTTT
abundance: -
v_gene: TRBV5-1
d_gene: TRBD1
j_gene: TRBJ1-1

CDR3aa: CASSSHRSGTDTQYF
CDR3nt: TGTGCCAGCAGTTCCCACAGGTCAGGAACAGATACGCAGTATTTT
abundance: -
v_gene: TRBV27
d_gene: -
j_gene: TRBJ2-3

CDR3aa: CASKTGESQPQHF
CDR3nt: TGTGCCAGCAAGACAGGGGAAAGTCAGCCCCAGCATTTT
abundance: -
v_gene: TRBV2
d_gene: TRBD1
j_gene: TRBJ1-5

CDR3aa: CASRQGPGDTQYF
CDR3nt: TGTGCCAGCAGACAGGGCCCCGGGGATACGCAGTATTTT
abundance: once
v_gene: TRBV12-3/TRBV12-4
d_gene: -
j_gene: TRBJ2-3

CDR3aa: CASSTNRVGTDTQYF
CDR3nt: TGTGCCAGCAGTACTAACAGGGTCGGGACAGATACGCAGTATTTT
abundance: -
v_gene: TRBV7-9
d_gene: -
j_gene: TRBJ2-3

CDR3aa: CASSAGQGALVETQYF
CDR3nt: TGTGCCAGCAGCGCGGGACAGGGGGCCTTAGTAGAGACCCAGTACTTC
abundance: -
v_gene: TRBV9
d_gene: TRBD1
j_gene: TRBJ2-5

CDR3aa: CASSLGGMNTEAFF
CDR3nt: TGTGCCAGCAGCTTAGGGGGGATGAACACTGAAGCTTTCTTT
abundance: -
v_gene: TRBV7-9
d_gene: -
j_gene: TRBJ1-1

CDR3aa: CASSLGWTAENTEAFF
CDR3nt: TGCGCCAGCAGCTTGGGGTGGACCGCCGAGAACACTGAAGCTTTCTTT
abundance: -
v_gene: TRBV5-1
d_gene: -
j_gene: TRBJ1-1

CDR3aa: CASSLARSYNSPLHF
CDR3nt: TGTGCCAGCAGCTTAGCGAGATCCTATAATTCACCCCTCCACTTT
abundance: -
v_gene: TRBV7-2
d_gene: -
j_gene: TRBJ1-6

CDR3aa: CASSGHLSYGYTF
CDR3nt: TGTGCCAGCAGCGGACACCTAAGCTATGGCTACACCTTC
abundance: once
v_gene: TRBV2
d_gene: -
j_gene: TRBJ1-2

CDR3aa: CASSLAPYGYTF
CDR3nt: TGTGCCAGCAGCTTAGCTCCGTATGGCTACACCTTC
abundance: -
v_gene: TRBV11-1
d_gene: -
j_gene: TRBJ1-2

CDR3aa: CASRSGYEQYF
CDR3nt: TGTGCCAGTAGGTCAGGCTACGAGCAGTACTTC
abundance: -
v_gene: TRBV19
d_gene: -
j_gene: TRBJ2-7

CDR3aa: CASSQDHRSYYGYTF
CDR3nt: TGTGCCAGCAGCCAAGATCACAGATCGTACTATGGCTACACCTTC
abundance: -
v_gene: TRBV3-1/TRBV3-2
d_gene: -
j_gene: TRBJ1-2

CDR3aa: CASSVGGRYSNQPQHF
CDR3nt: TGTGCCAGCAGCGTGGGAGGACGGTATAGCAATCAGCCCCAGCATTTT
abundance: -
v_gene: TRBV7-6
d_gene: -
j_gene: TRBJ1-5

CDR3aa: CASSEARGGVEKLFF
CDR3nt: TGTGCCAGCAGTGAAGCGAGAGGGGGTGTGGAAAAACTGTTTTTT
abundance: -
v_gene: TRBV6-1
d_gene: -
j_gene: TRBJ1-4

CDR3aa: CASSLDVGQGPPAF
CDR3nt: TGCGCCAGCAGCTTGGACGTGGGACAGGGGCCTCCCGCCTTC
abundance: -
v_gene: TRBV5-1
d_gene: TRBD1
j_gene: TRBJ1-2

CDR3aa: CASSSDTEAFF
CDR3nt: TGCGCCAGCAGCTCGGACACTGAAGCTTTCTTT
abundance: -
v_gene: TRBV5-1
d_gene: -
j_gene: TRBJ1-1

CDR3aa: CASSQDYGGPGELFF
CDR3nt: TGCGCCAGCAGCCAAGATTACGGTGGCCCCGGGGAGCTGTTTTTT
abundance: -
v_gene: TRBV4-1
d_gene: -
j_gene: TRBJ2-2

CDR3aa: CASSQGPQGSYGYTF
CDR3nt: TGTGCCAGCAGCCAAGGTCCACAGGGATCCTATGGCTACACCTTC
abundance: -
v_gene: TRBV3-1/TRBV3-2
d_gene: -
j_gene: TRBJ1-2

CDR3aa: CASSSWYPGELFF
CDR3nt: TGTGCCAGCAGCTCCTGGTACCCCGGGGAGCTGTTTTTT
abundance: -
v_gene: TRBV7-9
d_gene: -
j_gene: TRBJ2-2

CDR3aa: CASSQDTGVALPLHF
CDR3nt: TGCGCCAGCAGCCAAGACACAGGGGTAGCTTTGCCCCTCCACTTT
abundance: -
v_gene: TRBV4-1
d_gene: TRBD1
j_gene: TRBJ1-6

CDR3aa: CASSSPSETQYF
CDR3nt: TGTGCCAGCAGTTCCCCCTCCGAGACCCAGTACTTC
abundance: -
v_gene: TRBV7-9
d_gene: -
j_gene: TRBJ2-5

CDR3aa: CASSHPAGLAGRTDTQYF
CDR3nt: TGTGCCAGCAGCCACCCAGCGGGACTAGCGGGGCGGACAGATACGCAGTATTTT
abundance: -
v_gene: TRBV4-2
d_gene: TRBD2
j_gene: TRBJ2-3

CDR3aa: CASSSVFGLEQYF
CDR3nt: TGTGCCAGCAGTTCGGTTTTTGGGCTCGAGCAGTACTTC
abundance: -
v_gene: TRBV28
d_gene: -
j_gene: TRBJ2-7

CDR3aa: CASSQGTGLGLSGNTIYF
CDR3nt: TGTGCCAGCAGCCAAGGAACCGGGCTAGGGCTCTCGGGAAACACCATATATTTT
abundance: -
v_gene: TRBV3-1/TRBV3-2
d_gene: -
j_gene: TRBJ1-3

CDR3aa: CASSEIRTNKFSEQYF
CDR3nt: TGTGCCAGCAGTGAAATCCGGACTAATAAGTTCTCCGAGCAGTACTTC
abundance: -
v_gene: TRBV2
d_gene: -
j_gene: TRBJ2-7

CDR3aa: CASSEGTANYGYTF
CDR3nt: TGTGCCAGCAGTGAAGGGACAGCTAACTATGGCTACACCTTC
abundance: -
v_gene: TRBV6-1
d_gene: -
j_gene: TRBJ1-2

CDR3aa: CASSLNLGAPSPLHF
CDR3nt: TGTGCCAGCAGCTTAAACTTGGGGGCGCCTTCACCCCTCCACTTT
abundance: -
v_gene: TRBV7-2
d_gene: -
j_gene: TRBJ1-6

CDR3aa: CSVTGDRGREFWTQYF
CDR3nt: TGCAGCGTTACGGGTGACAGGGGGCGCGAATTTTGGACCCAGTACTTC
abundance: -
v_gene: TRBV29-1
d_gene: TRBD1
j_gene: TRBJ2-5

CDR3aa: CASSLEGWDYTQYF
CDR3nt: TGTGCCAGCAGCTTAGAGGGGTGGGATTATACGCAGTATTTT
abundance: -
v_gene: TRBV7-2
d_gene: -
j_gene: TRBJ2-3

CDR3aa: CASSEIGLAGEPVGQETQYF
CDR3nt: TGTGCCAGCAGTGAAATCGGCCTAGCGGGGGAACCGGTGGGGCAAGAGACCCAGTACTTC
abundance: few
v_gene: TRBV2
d_gene: TRBD2
j_gene: TRBJ2-5

CDR3aa: CASSQGLAAYEQYF
CDR3nt: TGTGCCAGCTCACAGGGACTAGCGGCCTACGAGCAGTACTTC
abundance: -
v_gene: TRBV18
d_gene: TRBD2
j_gene: TRBJ2-7

CDR3aa: CASSRDRSSYEQYF
CDR3nt: TGTGCTAGCAGTCGGGACAGGAGCTCCTACGAGCAGTACTTC
abundance: -
v_gene: TRBV7-7
d_gene: TRBD1
j_gene: TRBJ2-7

CDR3aa: CASSFSGTIQETQYF
CDR3nt: TGTGCCAGCAGTTTCTCCGGGACGATACAAGAGACCCAGTACTTC
abundance: -
v_gene: TRBV6-5
d_gene: -
j_gene: TRBJ2-5

CDR3aa: CASRPPGTGELFF
CDR3nt: TGTGCCAGCAGACCACCGGGCACCGGGGAGCTGTTTTTT
abundance: few
v_gene: TRBV6-6
d_gene: -
j_gene: TRBJ2-2

CDR3aa: CASIRGTALSDEQYF
CDR3nt: TGTGCCAGCATTCGAGGGACCGCCCTTTCTGACGAGCAGTACTTC
abundance: -
v_gene: TRBV2
d_gene: -
j_gene: TRBJ2-7

CDR3aa: CASSFPGLYGYTF
CDR3nt: TGTGCCAGCAGCTTCCCGGGCCTCTATGGCTACACCTTC
abundance: -
v_gene: TRBV5-4
d_gene: -
j_gene: TRBJ1-2

CDR3aa: CASSSPRQGTYEQYF
CDR3nt: TGTGCCAGCAGTTCTCCCCGACAGGGCACCTACGAGCAGTACTTC
abundance: -
v_gene: TRBV28
d_gene: TRBD1
j_gene: TRBJ2-7

CDR3aa: CASSQAPGQGLEQYF
CDR3nt: TGCGCCAGCAGCCAAGCTCCGGGACAGGGCCTCGAGCAGTACTTC
abundance: -
v_gene: TRBV4-1
d_gene: TRBD1
j_gene: TRBJ2-7

CDR3aa: CASSQERGAGAGELFF
CDR3nt: TGTGCCAGCAGCCAGGAGCGGGGGGCAGGCGCCGGGGAGCTGTTTTTT
abundance: -
v_gene: TRBV4-2
d_gene: TRBD2
j_gene: TRBJ2-2

CDR3aa: CASSLTATTNTGELFF
CDR3nt: TGTGCCAGCAGCTTGACCGCAACCACGAACACCGGGGAGCTGTTTTTT
abundance: -
v_gene: TRBV11-2
d_gene: -
j_gene: TRBJ2-2

CDR3aa: CASSTRDRALDTQYF
CDR3nt: TGTGCCAGCAGCACCCGGGACAGGGCACTAGATACGCAGTATTTT
abundance: -
v_gene: TRBV7-9
d_gene: TRBD1
j_gene: TRBJ2-3

CDR3aa: CASSLGPDSGGGYTF
CDR3nt: TGCGCCAGCAGCTTGGGACCGGACAGTGGGGGTGGCTACACCTTC
abundance: -
v_gene: TRBV5-1
d_gene: -
j_gene: TRBJ1-2

CDR3aa: CASSQGGGMNTEAFF
CDR3nt: TGTGCCAGCTCACAAGGGGGGGGGATGAACACTGAAGCTTTCTTT
abundance: -
v_gene: TRBV18
d_gene: -
j_gene: TRBJ1-1

CDR3aa: CASSEEDGNQPQHF
CDR3nt: TGTGCCAGCAGTGAAGAGGACGGCAATCAGCCCCAGCATTTT
abundance: -
v_gene: TRBV6-1
d_gene: -
j_gene: TRBJ1-5

CDR3aa: CASSSQGALDTIYF
CDR3nt: TGTGCCAGCAGCTCGCAGGGGGCATTAGACACCATATATTTT
abundance: -
v_gene: TRBV11-2
d_gene: TRBD1
j_gene: TRBJ1-3

CDR3aa: CASSLHEGQAGAYEQYF
CDR3nt: TGTGCCAGCTCCCTCCACGAAGGACAGGCCGGAGCCTACGAGCAGTACTTC
abundance: few
v_gene: TRBV18
d_gene: TRBD1
j_gene: TRBJ2-7

CDR3aa: CASSPGISSNQPQHF
CDR3nt: TGTGCCAGCTCGCCAGGGATCTCTAGCAATCAGCCCCAGCATTTT
abundance: -
v_gene: TRBV18
d_gene: -
j_gene: TRBJ1-5